This T cell receptor (beta chain) was identified in a study of T-cell reconstitution after alpha-beta-depleted transplantation in children. The authors prepared the TCRbeta library with unique molecular identifiers. TCRdb redid the calling of the PCR reads with MiXCR, one entry per CDR3 protein. The profile covers approximately 170,000 distinct CDR3 sequences, with over 8.5% appearing a single time and approximately 13% taken by the ten largest. Study conclusions and caveats: Alpha-beta T cells present about two months after transplant were reported to originate from several hundred expanded graft clones. T-cell numbers and diversity one year post-transplant derived largely from freshly generated T cells.

Ten or more counts support this clonotype. Its cognate antigen is unknown. This clonotype was obtained from a boy aged 2 to 10 with acute myeloid leukemia, due to receive a stem cell transplant. The specimen was PBMCs, collected before TCRalphabeta/CD19-depleted stem cell transplant.

CDR3 bases: TGTGCCAGCAGTTCGGATTACAGCGGGGGATACTCTGGGGCCAACGTCCTGACTTTC. This codes for CASSSDYSGGYSGANVLTF. The J gene is TRBJ2-6, the V gene TRBV27; 8 positions agree with TRBD2. With V trimmed by 4 bases and J by 0 bases, 11 bases remained unmatched. The germline CDR1 and CDR2 sequences are MNHEY and SMNVEV (reference sequence). This CDR3 is built from 19 residues.